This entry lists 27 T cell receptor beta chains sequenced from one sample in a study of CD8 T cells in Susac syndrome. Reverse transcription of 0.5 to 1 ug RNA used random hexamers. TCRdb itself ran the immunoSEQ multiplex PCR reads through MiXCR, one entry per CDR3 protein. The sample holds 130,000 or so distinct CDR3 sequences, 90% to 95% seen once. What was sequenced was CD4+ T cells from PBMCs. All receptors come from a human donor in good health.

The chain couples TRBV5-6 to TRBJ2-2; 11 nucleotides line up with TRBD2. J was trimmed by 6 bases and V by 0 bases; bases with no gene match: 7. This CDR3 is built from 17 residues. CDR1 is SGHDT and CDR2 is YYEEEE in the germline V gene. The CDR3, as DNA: TGTGCCAGCAGCTTGGCCATACTAGCGGGAGCCGCCGGGGAGCTGTTTTTT. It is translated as CASSLAILAGAAGELFF.

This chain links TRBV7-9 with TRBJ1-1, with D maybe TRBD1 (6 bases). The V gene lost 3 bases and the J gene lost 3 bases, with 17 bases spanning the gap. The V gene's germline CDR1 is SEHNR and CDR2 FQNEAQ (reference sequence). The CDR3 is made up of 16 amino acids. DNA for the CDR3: TGTGCCAGCAGCTTTGCAGGAGGGGGGTTGGACACTGAAGCTTTCTTT. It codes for CASSFAGGGLDTEAFF.

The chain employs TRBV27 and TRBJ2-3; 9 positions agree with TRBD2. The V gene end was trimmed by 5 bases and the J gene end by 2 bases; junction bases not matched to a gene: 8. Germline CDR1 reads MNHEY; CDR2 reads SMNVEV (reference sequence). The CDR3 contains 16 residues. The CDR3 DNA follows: TGTGCCAGCAGTATAAGGGGGACTAGCTCCACAGATACGCAGTATTTT. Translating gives CASSIRGTSSTDTQYF.

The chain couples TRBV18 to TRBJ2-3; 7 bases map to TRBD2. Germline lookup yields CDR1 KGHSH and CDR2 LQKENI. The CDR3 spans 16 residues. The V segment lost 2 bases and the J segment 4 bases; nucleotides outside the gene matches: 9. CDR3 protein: CASSPGAGVSADTQYF. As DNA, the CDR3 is TGTGCCAGCTCACCAGGGGCGGGAGTATCAGCAGATACGCAGTATTTT.

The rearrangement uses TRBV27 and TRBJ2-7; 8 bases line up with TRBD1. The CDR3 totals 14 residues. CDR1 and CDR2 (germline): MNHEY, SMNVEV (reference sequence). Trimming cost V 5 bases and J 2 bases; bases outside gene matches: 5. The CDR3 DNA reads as TGTGCCAGCAGTCTTAAGGGACAGGCCTACGAGCAGTACTTC. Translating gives CASSLKGQAYEQYF.

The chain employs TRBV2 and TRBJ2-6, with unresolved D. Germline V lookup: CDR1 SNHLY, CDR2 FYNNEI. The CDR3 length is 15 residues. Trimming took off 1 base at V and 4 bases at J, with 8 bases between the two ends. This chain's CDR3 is CASSEGALGANVLTF. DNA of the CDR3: TGTGCCAGCAGTGAAGGGGCGCTAGGGGCCAACGTCCTGACTTTC.

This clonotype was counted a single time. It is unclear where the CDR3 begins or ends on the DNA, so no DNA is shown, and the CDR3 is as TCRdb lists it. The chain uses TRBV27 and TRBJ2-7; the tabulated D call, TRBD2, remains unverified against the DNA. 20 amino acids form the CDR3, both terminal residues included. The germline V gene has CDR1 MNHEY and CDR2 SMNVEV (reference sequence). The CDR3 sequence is CASSSSAGLAGGRISYEQYF.

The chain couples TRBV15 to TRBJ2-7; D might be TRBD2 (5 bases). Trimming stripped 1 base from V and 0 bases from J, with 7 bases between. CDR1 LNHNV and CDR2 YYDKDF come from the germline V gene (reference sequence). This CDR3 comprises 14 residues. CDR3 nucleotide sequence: TGTGCCACCAGCAGAGCGGGGAGCTCCTACGAGCAGTACTTC. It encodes CATSRAGSSYEQYF.

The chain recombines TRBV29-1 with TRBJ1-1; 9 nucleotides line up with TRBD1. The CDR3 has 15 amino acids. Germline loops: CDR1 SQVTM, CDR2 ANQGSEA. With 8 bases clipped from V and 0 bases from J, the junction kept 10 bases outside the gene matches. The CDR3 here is CSTTGTGFMNTEAFF. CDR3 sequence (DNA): TGCAGCACCACCGGGACAGGGTTCATGAACACTGAAGCTTTCTTT.

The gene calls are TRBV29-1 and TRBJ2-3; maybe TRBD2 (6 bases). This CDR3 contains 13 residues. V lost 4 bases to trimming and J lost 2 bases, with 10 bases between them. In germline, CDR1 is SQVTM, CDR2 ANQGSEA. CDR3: CSVVRRDTDTQYF. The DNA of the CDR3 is TGCAGCGTTGTGCGGCGGGACACAGATACGCAGTATTTT.

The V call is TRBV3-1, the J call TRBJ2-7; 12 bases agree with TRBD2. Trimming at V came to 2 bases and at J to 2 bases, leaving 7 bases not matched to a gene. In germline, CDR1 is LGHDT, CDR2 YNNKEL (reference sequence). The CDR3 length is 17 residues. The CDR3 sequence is CASSQSLGLAGTYEQYF. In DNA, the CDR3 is TGTGCCAGCAGCCAAAGTCTCGGACTAGCGGGAACCTACGAGCAGTACTTC.

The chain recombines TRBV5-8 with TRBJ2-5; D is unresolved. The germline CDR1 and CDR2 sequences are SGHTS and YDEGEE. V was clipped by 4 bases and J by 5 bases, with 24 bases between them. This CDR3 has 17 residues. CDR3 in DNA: TGTGCCAGCAGCCCACTGGGCGTTACCACGACTGGGGAGACCCAGTACTTC. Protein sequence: CASSPLGVTTTGETQYF.

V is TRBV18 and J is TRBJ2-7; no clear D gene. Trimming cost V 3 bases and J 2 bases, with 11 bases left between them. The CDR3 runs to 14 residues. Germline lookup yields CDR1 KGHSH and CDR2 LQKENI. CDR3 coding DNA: TGTGCCAGCTCACCTCCGTCAGTCACCTACGAGCAGTACTTC. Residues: CASSPPSVTYEQYF.

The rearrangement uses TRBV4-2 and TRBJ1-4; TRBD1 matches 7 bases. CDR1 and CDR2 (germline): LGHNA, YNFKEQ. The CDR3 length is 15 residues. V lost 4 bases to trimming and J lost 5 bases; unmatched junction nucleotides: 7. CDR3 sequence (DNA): TGTGCCAGCAGCCGCGGGACAGTTACGAATGAAAAACTGTTTTTT. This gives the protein CASSRGTVTNEKLFF.

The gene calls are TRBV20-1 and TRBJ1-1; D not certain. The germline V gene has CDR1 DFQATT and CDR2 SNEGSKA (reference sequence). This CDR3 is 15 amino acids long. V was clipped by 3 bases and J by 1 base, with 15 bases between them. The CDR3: CSASNPQAGNTEAFF. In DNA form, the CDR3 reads TGCAGTGCTAGTAACCCACAAGCGGGGAACACTGAAGCTTTCTTT.

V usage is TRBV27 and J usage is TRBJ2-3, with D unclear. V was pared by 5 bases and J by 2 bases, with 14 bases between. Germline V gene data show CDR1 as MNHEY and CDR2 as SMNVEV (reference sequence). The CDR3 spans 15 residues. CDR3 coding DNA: TGTGCCAGCAGTCCCCCTTCGTGGGTCACAGATACGCAGTATTTT. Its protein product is CASSPPSWVTDTQYF.

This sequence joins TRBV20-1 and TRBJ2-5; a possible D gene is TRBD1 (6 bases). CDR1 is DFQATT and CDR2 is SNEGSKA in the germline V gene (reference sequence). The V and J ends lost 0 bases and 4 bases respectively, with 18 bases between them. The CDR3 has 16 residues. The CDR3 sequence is CSARDHRDIPPETQYF. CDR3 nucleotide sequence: TGCAGTGCTAGAGACCACCGGGACATACCGCCAGAGACCCAGTACTTC.

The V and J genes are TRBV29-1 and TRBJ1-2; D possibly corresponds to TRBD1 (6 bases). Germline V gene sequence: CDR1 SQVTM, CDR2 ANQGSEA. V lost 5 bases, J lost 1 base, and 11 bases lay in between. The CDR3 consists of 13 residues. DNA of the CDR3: TGCAGCGTTTCGGGACACTTTAACTATGGCTACACCTTC. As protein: CSVSGHFNYGYTF.

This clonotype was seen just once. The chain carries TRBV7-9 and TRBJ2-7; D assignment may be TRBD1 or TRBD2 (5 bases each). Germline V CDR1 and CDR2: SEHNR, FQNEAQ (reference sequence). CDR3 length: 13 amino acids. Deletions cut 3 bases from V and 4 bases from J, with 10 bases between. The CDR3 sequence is CASSFGTGYEQYF. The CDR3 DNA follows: TGTGCCAGCAGCTTTGGGACGGGATACGAGCAGTACTTC.

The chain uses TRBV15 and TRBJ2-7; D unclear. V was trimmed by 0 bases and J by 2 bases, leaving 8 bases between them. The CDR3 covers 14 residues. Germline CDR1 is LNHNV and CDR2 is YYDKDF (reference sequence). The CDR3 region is CATSRDRGTYEQYF. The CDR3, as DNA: TGTGCCACCAGCAGAGATCGCGGCACCTACGAGCAGTACTTC.

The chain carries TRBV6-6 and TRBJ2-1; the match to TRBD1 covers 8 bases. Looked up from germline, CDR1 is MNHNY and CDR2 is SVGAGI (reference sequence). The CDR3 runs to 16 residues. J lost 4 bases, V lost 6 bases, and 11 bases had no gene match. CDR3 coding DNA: TGTGCCAGCAGGAGCTCCGGGACAGGCACATACAATGAGCAGTTCTTC. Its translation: CASRSSGTGTYNEQFF.

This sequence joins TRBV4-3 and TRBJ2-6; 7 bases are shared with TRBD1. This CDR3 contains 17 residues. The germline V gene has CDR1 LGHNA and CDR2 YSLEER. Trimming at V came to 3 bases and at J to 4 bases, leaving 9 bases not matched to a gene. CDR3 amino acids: CASSQEDRVAGANVLTF. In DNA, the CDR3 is TGCGCCAGCAGCCAGGAAGACAGGGTGGCAGGGGCCAACGTCCTGACTTTC.

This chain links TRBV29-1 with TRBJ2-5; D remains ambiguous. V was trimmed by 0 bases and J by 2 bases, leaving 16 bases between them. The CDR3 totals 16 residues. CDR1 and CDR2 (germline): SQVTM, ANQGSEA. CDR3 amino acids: CSVEDLAALGQETQYF. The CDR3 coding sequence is TGCAGCGTTGAAGATCTGGCAGCCCTGGGGCAAGAGACCCAGTACTTC.

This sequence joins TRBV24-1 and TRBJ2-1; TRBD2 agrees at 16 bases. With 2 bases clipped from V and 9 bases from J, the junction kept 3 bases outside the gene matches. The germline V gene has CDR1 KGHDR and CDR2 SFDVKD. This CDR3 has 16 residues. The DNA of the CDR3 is TGTGCCACCAGTGATTCGGGACTAGCGGGAGGGAGTGAGCAGTTCTTC. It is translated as CATSDSGLAGGSEQFF.

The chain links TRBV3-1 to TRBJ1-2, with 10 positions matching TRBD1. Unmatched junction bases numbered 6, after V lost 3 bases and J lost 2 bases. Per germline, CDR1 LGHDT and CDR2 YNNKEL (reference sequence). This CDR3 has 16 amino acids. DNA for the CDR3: TGTGCCAGCAGCCATGAGTGGGGACAGGGGAACTATGGCTACACCTTC. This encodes CASSHEWGQGNYGYTF.

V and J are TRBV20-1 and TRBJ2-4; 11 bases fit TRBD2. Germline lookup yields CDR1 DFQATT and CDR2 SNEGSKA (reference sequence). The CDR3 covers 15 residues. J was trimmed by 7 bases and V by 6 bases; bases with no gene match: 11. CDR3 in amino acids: CSAPELAGEGNIQYF. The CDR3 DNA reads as TGCAGTGCGCCCGAACTAGCGGGAGAGGGGAACATTCAGTACTTC.

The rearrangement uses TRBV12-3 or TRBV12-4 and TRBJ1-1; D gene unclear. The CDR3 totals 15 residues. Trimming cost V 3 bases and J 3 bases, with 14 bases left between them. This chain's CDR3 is CASSFLAGGDTEAFF. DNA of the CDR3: TGTGCCAGCAGTTTTCTGGCAGGCGGAGACACTGAAGCTTTCTTT.